These 28 T cell receptor beta chains share one sample of origin, sequenced in a study of blood T cell repertoires in COVID-19. Assay used: immunoSEQ multiplex PCR; TCRdb lists only in-frame clones, some missing. The sample lists roughly 260,000 clones, approximately 89% occurring once. The material sequenced was peripheral blood. Receptor source: a woman in her forties or fifties with acute or convalescent COVID-19.

The V gene is TRBV7-9, the J gene TRBJ1-5, with 10 positions matching TRBD1. Trimming at V came to 0 bases and at J to 2 bases, leaving 4 bases not matched to a gene. CDR1 and CDR2 (germline): SEHNR, FQNEAQ (reference sequence). This CDR3 is built from 17 residues. Written as DNA, the CDR3 is TGTGCCAGCAGCTTAGCGGGACAGGGGCTAGGCAATCAGCCCCAGCATTTT. Amino acids: CASSLAGQGLGNQPQHF.

The genes are TRBV7-8 and TRBJ1-3; 8 positions match TRBD1. Germline V lookup: CDR1 SGHVS, CDR2 FQNEAQ. This CDR3 comprises 17 residues. V was pared by 4 bases and J by 0 bases, with 8 bases of the junction left unmatched. The CDR3 DNA sequence: TGTGCCAGCAGCTCGATGGGACAGGCCAGCTCTGGAAACACCATATATTTT. It is translated as CASSSMGQASSGNTIYF.

CDR3 DNA: TGTGCCACCCGGGGGGCGTTAAGCTCACCCCTCCACTTT. Its protein is CATRGALSSPLHF. The genes are TRBV5-5 and TRBJ1-6; a weak D match, TRBD1 (6 bases). V was clipped by 9 bases and J by 10 bases, with 17 bases between them. Germline V lookup: CDR1 SGHKS, CDR2 YYEKEE (reference sequence). The CDR3 is made up of 13 amino acids.

CDR3 sequence reads: CATSDSLQYTGELFF. The CDR3 region has the DNA TGTGCCACCAGTGATTCCCTACAGTACACCGGGGAGCTGTTTTTT. The chain joins TRBV24-1 to TRBJ2-2, with D unclear. The ends were cut back, 2 bases at V and 3 bases at J, with 9 bases in the middle. The length of the CDR3 is 15 residues. Germline V gene lookup returns CDR1 KGHDR and CDR2 SFDVKD.

The gene calls are TRBV27 and TRBJ1-5, with 8 bases that match TRBD1. The CDR3 has 13 residues. V shed 5 bases and J 4 bases; nucleotides not matched to a gene: 1. Looked up from germline, CDR1 is MNHEY and CDR2 is SMNVEV (reference sequence). CDR3 nucleotide sequence: TGTGCCAGCAGTGGACAGGGTAATCAGCCCCAGCATTTT. This sequence encodes CASSGQGNQPQHF.

V gene TRBV18 combines with J gene TRBJ1-2; a weak D match, TRBD1 (6 bases). The length of the CDR3 is 18 residues. The germline gives CDR1 KGHSH, CDR2 LQKENI. Trimming took 1 base from V and 8 from J, leaving 26 bases between them. The CDR3 DNA is TGTGCCAGCTCACCACTGGATCGTGGCGGGCGGACAGATGAGGGCTACACCTTC. Translation gives CASSPLDRGGRTDEGYTF.

The chain carries TRBV30 and TRBJ1-5; D ambiguous. Trimming pared 2 bases from V and 6 bases from J, leaving 8 bases between. The CDR3 contains 12 residues. The germline V gene has CDR1 GTSNPN and CDR2 SVGIG (reference sequence). The CDR3 loop reads CAWSREGQPQHF. For the CDR3, the DNA is TGTGCCTGGAGTCGGGAGGGTCAGCCCCAGCATTTT.

The V call is TRBV19, the J call TRBJ2-1; 11 bases line up with TRBD2. The V and J ends lost 5 bases and 3 bases, in that order; junction bases with no gene match: 3. The CDR3 extends over 15 amino acids. Germline V gives CDR1 LNHDA, CDR2 SQIVND (reference sequence). The CDR3 DNA reads TGTGCCAGTAGTGCGGGACTAGCGGACTACAATGAGCAGTTCTTC. This codes for CASSAGLADYNEQFF.

This clone was counted between two and nine times. The V gene is TRBV5-1, the J gene TRBJ2-7; the match to TRBD2 covers 7 bases. This CDR3 has 16 residues. The V gene end was trimmed by 0 bases and the J gene end by 7 bases; junction bases not matched to a gene: 13. Germline V gene sequence: CDR1 SGHRS, CDR2 YFSETQ. Here the CDR3 DNA reads TGCGCCAGCAGCTTGGACCCCGCGGGAGTCACGGGGGAGCAGTACTTC. This encodes CASSLDPAGVTGEQYF.

The chain recombines TRBV5-1 with TRBJ1-4; 9 bases are a match to TRBD1. CDR1 is SGHRS, CDR2 YFSETQ, per germline. CDR3 size: 15 residues. Trimming cost V 5 bases and J 8 bases; bases outside gene matches: 10. DNA of the CDR3: TGCGCCAGCAGTAGCAACCTGGGACAGGGCGAAAAACTGTTTTTT. Amino acids: CASSSNLGQGEKLFF.

This clone was found once. The chain couples TRBV5-1 to TRBJ1-4; D gene ambiguous. The length of the CDR3 is 16 residues. The V end lost 0 bases, the J end lost 0 bases, and 9 bases lay between the germline ends. Germline values: CDR1 SGHRS, CDR2 YFSETQ. CDR3 DNA: TGCGCCAGCAGCTTGGCTTTGAGTACAACTAATGAAAAACTGTTTTTT. Its translation: CASSLALSTTNEKLFF.

The DNA of the CDR3 is TGTGCCAGCAGCTTGGTATGGCAGGCAGGCACCGGGGAGCTGTTTTTT. It specifies CASSLVWQAGTGELFF. The gene calls are TRBV5-4 and TRBJ2-2; D is undetermined. V was trimmed by 0 bases and J by 4 bases, leaving 13 bases between them. Looked up from germline, CDR1 is SGHNT and CDR2 is YYREEE (reference sequence). This CDR3 has 16 residues.

The V gene is TRBV5-4, the J gene TRBJ1-2; 8 nucleotides agree with TRBD1. Germline CDR1 reads SGHNT; CDR2 reads YYREEE (reference sequence). V shed 3 bases and J 3 bases; nucleotides not matched to a gene: 1. This CDR3 is 13 amino acids long. The CDR3 spells CASSSGQDYGYTF. DNA for the CDR3: TGTGCCAGCAGCTCGGGACAGGACTATGGCTACACCTTC.

V gene TRBV7-8 combines with J gene TRBJ1-2, with TRBD1 identical over 8 bases. The CDR3 length is 16 residues. Germline trimming cut 3 bases from V and 3 bases from J; bases unmatched to any gene: 9. Germline V gene lookup returns CDR1 SGHVS and CDR2 FQNEAQ. The CDR3 nucleotides read TGTGCCAGCAGCTTGGGAATGACAGGGGATGACTATGGCTACACCTTC. Translation: CASSLGMTGDDYGYTF.

The genes are TRBV2 and TRBJ2-3; TRBD1 agrees at 7 bases. J lost 3 bases, V lost 4 bases, and 4 bases had no gene match. The germline V gene has CDR1 SNHLY and CDR2 FYNNEI. The CDR3 is 14 amino acids. CDR3 sequence reads: CASSATGVTDTQYF. The CDR3 nucleotides are TGTGCCAGCAGTGCTACAGGGGTAACAGATACGCAGTATTTT.

V is TRBV18 and J is TRBJ2-2, with no clear D. The germline V gene has CDR1 KGHSH and CDR2 LQKENI. CDR3 size: 17 residues. Deletions cut 2 bases from V and 1 base from J, with 14 bases between. CDR3 DNA sequence: TGTGCCAGCTCACCATTCCAACTCCGCCGGAACACCGGGGAGCTGTTTTTT. Amino acids: CASSPFQLRRNTGELFF.

This chain links TRBV19 with TRBJ2-7; 7 bases agree with TRBD1. Germline V lookup: CDR1 LNHDA, CDR2 SQIVND (reference sequence). The CDR3 covers 13 residues. V dropped 6 bases and J dropped 4; count of bases not matched to a gene: 6. The CDR3 DNA sequence: TGTGCCAGTAGCATGGGACAGAATTACGAGCAGTACTTC. Protein sequence: CASSMGQNYEQYF.

The chain joins TRBV20-1 to TRBJ2-4; 8 bases are a match to TRBD1. This CDR3 has 13 amino acids. The V gene end was trimmed by 4 bases and the J gene end by 7 bases; junction bases not matched to a gene: 6. Germline V lookup: CDR1 DFQATT, CDR2 SNEGSKA (reference sequence). The CDR3 region is CSATDRGRNIQYF. In DNA, the CDR3 is TGCAGTGCTACTGACAGGGGAAGGAACATTCAGTACTTC.

This clone was recorded once. CDR3 residues: CAISEGGSGRGTQYF. CDR3 DNA sequence: TGTGCCATCAGTGAGGGGGGTAGCGGGAGAGGGACCCAGTACTTC. J is TRBJ2-5 and V is TRBV10-3; 9 bases are shared with TRBD2. Germline trimming cut 2 bases from V and 7 bases from J; bases unmatched to any gene: 8. The germline V gene has CDR1 ENHRY and CDR2 SYGVKD. The CDR3 runs to 15 residues.

V is TRBV2 and J is TRBJ1-1; 7 bases fit TRBD1. The V and J ends lost 10 bases and 3 bases, in that order; junction bases with no gene match: 14. The germline V gene encodes CDR1 SNHLY and CDR2 FYNNEI. This CDR3 spans 15 amino acids. DNA for the CDR3: TGTGCCAACAGGCGGCGTTCCACAGGGGACACTGAAGCTTTCTTT. Its protein product is CANRRRSTGDTEAFF.

The genes are TRBV11-2 and TRBJ2-7; 10 bases match TRBD1. Looked up from germline, CDR1 is SGHAT and CDR2 is FQNNGV. With 4 bases clipped from V and 4 bases from J, the junction kept 7 bases outside the gene matches. The CDR3 covers 15 residues. The CDR3 spells CASSSPLGQGYEQYF. The CDR3 DNA follows: TGTGCCAGCAGCTCGCCCCTGGGACAGGGGTACGAGCAGTACTTC.

The genes are TRBV5-1 and TRBJ2-7; 11 bases match TRBD2. The CDR3 length is 15 residues. Germline V gene lookup returns CDR1 SGHRS and CDR2 YFSETQ. V dropped 1 base and J dropped 5; count of bases not matched to a gene: 5. The CDR3 spells CASSLLAGGPDEQYF. DNA for the CDR3: TGCGCCAGCAGCTTGTTAGCGGGAGGGCCCGACGAGCAGTACTTC.

The rearrangement uses TRBV4-3 and TRBJ2-3, with a tentative D call TRBD1 (6 bases). Per the germline V gene, CDR1 is LGHNA and CDR2 is YSLEER. The CDR3 has 16 residues. V dropped 0 bases and J dropped 0 bases, with 10 bases sitting between them. The CDR3 DNA follows: TGCGCCAGCAGCCAAGATGCAGGGGCGAGCACAGATACGCAGTATTTT. It specifies CASSQDAGASTDTQYF.

The chain has TRBV20-1 and TRBJ1-2, with D hard to call. Germline V CDR1 and CDR2: DFQATT, SNEGSKA (reference sequence). This CDR3 region has 11 residues. V shed 4 bases and J shed 5 bases, with 8 bases lying between them. The CDR3 nucleotides read TGCAGTGCTACTGCAGGTTATGGCTACACCTTC. This codes for CSATAGYGYTF.

The V gene is TRBV5-1, the J gene TRBJ2-4; 10 bases match TRBD2. This CDR3 has 16 amino acids. The ends lost 0 bases at V and 11 bases at J; junction bases unmatched: 11. Germline V gene lookup returns CDR1 SGHRS and CDR2 YFSETQ. CDR3 in DNA: TGCGCCAGCAGCTTGGACGCGCTAGCGGGAGTTGGTGTTCAGTACTTC. It codes for CASSLDALAGVGVQYF.

This chain connects TRBV19 to TRBJ1-2, with TRBD1 as a possible D gene (5 bases). The CDR3 runs 12 residues. Per germline, CDR1 LNHDA and CDR2 SQIVND (reference sequence). Trimming stripped 4 bases from V and 4 bases from J, with 7 bases between. CDR3 amino acids: CASSNRRYGYTF. In nucleotides, the CDR3 is TGTGCCAGTAGTAACAGGCGCTATGGCTACACCTTC.

The rearrangement joins TRBV6-5 to TRBJ1-5; D is unclear. Deletions cut 7 bases from V and 7 bases from J, with 20 bases between. CDR1 and CDR2 from the germline V gene are MNHEY and SVGAGI. The CDR3 has 15 residues. The CDR3 sequence: CASTQSVGIGQPQHF. CDR3 DNA sequence: TGTGCCAGCACTCAATCAGTCGGGATTGGGCAGCCCCAGCATTTT.

The chain combines TRBV6-2 or TRBV6-3 with TRBJ1-5; no clear D. Germline V gene lookup returns CDR1 MNHEY and CDR2 SVGEGT. This CDR3 has 16 amino acids. Trimming removed 2 bases at V and 4 bases at J, with 15 bases between. CDR3 sequence reads: CASSYRGGSGNQPQHF. The DNA for the CDR3 is TGTGCCAGCAGTTACCGCGGCGGGTCTGGGAATCAGCCCCAGCATTTT.